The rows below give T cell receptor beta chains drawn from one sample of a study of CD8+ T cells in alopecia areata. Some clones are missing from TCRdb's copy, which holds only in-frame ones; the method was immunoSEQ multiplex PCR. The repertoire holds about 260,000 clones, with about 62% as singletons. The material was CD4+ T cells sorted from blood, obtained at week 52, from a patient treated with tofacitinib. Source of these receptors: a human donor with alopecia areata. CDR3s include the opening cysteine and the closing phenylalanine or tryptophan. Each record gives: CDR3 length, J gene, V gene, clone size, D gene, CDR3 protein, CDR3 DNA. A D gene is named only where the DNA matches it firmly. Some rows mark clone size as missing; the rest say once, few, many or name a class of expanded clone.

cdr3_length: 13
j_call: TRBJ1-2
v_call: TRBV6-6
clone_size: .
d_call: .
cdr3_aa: CASSGGDGYGYTF
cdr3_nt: TGTGCCAGCAGTGGGGGGGACGGCTATGGCTACACCTTC

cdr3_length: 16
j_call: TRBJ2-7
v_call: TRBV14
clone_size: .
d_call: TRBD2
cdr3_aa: CASSQGPGTRRSEQYF
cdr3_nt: TGTGCCAGCAGCCAAGGCCCCGGGACTAGACGCTCCGAGCAGTACTTC

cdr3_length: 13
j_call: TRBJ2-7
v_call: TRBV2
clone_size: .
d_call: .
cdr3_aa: CASGWGRAYEQYF
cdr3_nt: TGTGCCAGCGGGTGGGGCAGGGCCTACGAGCAGTACTTC

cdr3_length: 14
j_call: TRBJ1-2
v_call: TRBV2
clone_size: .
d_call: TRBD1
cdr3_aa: CASSRQGSNYGYTF
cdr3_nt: TGTGCCAGCTCACGACAGGGTTCTAACTATGGCTACACCTTC

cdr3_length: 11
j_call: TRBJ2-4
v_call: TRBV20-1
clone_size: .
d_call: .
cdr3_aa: CSARGGLIQYF
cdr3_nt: TGCAGTGCTAGAGGAGGGCTCATTCAGTACTTC

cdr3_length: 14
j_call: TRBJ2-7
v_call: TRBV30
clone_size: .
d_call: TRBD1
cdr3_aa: CAWAGQGPFYEQYF
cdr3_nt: TGTGCCTGGGCTGGACAGGGACCTTTCTACGAGCAGTACTTC

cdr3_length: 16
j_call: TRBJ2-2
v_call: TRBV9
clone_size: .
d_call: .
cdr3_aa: CASSPRGQMNTGELFF
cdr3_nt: TGTGCCAGCAGCCCCAGGGGACAAATGAACACCGGGGAGCTGTTTTTT

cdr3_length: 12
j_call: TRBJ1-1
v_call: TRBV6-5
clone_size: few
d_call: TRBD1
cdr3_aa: CASKTGGTEAFF
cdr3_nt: TGTGCCAGCAAAACAGGGGGCACTGAAGCTTTCTTT

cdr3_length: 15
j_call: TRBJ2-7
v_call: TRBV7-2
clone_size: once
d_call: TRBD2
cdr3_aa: CASSPGAGGSYEQYF
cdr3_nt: TGTGCCAGCAGCCCAGGGGCGGGGGGATCCTACGAGCAGTACTTC

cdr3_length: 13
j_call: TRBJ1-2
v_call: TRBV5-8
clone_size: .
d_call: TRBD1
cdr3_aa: CASNRGLGGGYTF
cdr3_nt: TGTGCCAGCAACAGGGGCCTAGGTGGGGGCTACACCTTC

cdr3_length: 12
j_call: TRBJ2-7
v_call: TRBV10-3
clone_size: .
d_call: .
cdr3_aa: CAIRKESYEQYF
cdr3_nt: TGTGCCATCAGAAAGGAATCCTACGAGCAGTACTTC

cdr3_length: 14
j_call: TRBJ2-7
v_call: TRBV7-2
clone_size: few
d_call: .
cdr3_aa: CASSLVSASYEQYF
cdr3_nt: TGTGCCAGCAGCTTAGTGTCCGCCTCCTACGAGCAGTACTTC

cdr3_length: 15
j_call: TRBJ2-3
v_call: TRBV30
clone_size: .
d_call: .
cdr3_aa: CAWGQGWGHTDTQYF
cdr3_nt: TGTGCCTGGGGCCAGGGGTGGGGGCATACAGATACGCAGTATTTT

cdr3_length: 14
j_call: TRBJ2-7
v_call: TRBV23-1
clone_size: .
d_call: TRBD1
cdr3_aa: CAGRQGNLSYEQYF
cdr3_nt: TGCGCCGGGCGACAGGGGAACCTCTCCTACGAGCAGTACTTC

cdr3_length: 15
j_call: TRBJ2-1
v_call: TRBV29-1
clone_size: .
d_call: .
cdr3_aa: CSVRQVQSSYNEQFF
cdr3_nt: TGCAGCGTGAGGCAAGTCCAAAGCTCCTACAATGAGCAGTTCTTC

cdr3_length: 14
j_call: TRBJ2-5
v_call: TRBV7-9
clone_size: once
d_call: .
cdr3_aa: CASSLASGQETQYF
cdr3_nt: TGTGCCAGCAGCTTAGCCTCGGGTCAAGAGACCCAGTACTTC

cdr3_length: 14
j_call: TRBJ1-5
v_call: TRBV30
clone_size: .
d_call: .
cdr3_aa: CAWSWGPDNQPQHF
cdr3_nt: TGTGCCTGGAGTTGGGGGCCCGACAATCAGCCCCAGCATTTT

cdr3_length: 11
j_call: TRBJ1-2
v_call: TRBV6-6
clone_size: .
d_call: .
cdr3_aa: CASREGYGYTF
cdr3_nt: TGTGCCAGCAGAGAGGGATATGGCTACACCTTC

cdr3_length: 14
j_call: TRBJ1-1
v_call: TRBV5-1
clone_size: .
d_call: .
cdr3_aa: CASSLRRTVTEAFF
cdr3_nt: TGCGCCAGCAGCTTGAGAAGGACAGTCACTGAAGCTTTCTTT

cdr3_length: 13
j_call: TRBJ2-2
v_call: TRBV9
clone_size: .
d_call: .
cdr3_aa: CASSVNSPGELFF
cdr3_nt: TGTGCCAGCAGCGTAAATAGTCCCGGGGAGCTGTTTTTT